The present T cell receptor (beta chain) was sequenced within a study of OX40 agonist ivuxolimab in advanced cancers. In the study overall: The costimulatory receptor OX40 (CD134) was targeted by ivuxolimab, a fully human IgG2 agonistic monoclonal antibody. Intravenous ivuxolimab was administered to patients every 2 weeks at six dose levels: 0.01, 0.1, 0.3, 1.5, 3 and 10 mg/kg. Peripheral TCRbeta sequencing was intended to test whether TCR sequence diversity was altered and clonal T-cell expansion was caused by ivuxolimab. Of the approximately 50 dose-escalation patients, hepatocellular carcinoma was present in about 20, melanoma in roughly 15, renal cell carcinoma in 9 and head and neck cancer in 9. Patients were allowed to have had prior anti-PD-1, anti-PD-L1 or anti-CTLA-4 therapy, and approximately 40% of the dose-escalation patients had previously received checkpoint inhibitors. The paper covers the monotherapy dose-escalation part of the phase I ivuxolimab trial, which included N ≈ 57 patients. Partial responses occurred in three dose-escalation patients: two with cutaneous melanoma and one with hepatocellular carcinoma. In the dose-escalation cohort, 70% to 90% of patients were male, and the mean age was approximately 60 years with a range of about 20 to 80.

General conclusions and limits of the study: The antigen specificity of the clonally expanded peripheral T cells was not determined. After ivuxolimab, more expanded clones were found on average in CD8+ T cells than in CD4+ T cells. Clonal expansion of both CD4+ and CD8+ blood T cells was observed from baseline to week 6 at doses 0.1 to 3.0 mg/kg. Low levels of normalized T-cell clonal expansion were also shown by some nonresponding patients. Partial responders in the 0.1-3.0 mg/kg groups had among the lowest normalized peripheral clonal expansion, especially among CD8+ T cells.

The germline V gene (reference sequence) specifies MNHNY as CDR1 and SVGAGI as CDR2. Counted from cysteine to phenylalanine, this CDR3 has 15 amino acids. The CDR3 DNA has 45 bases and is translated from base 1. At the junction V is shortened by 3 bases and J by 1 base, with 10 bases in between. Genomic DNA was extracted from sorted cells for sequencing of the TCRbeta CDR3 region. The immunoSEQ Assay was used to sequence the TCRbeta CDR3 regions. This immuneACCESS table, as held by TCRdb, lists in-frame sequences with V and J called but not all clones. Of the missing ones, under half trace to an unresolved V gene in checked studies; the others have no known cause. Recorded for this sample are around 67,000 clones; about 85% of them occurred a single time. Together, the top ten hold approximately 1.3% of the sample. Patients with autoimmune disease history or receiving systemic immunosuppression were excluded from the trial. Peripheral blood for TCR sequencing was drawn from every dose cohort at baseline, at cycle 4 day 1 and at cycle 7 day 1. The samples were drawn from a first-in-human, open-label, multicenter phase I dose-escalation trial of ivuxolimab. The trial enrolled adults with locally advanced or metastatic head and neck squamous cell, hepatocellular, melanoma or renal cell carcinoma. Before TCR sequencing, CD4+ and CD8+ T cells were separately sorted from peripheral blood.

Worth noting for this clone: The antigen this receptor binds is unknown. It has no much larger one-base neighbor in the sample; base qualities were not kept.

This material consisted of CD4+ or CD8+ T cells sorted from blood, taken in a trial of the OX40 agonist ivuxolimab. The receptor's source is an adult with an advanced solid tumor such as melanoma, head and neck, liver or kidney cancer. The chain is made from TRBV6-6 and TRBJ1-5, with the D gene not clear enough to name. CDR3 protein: CASSYREQSNQPQHF. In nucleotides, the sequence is TGTGCCAGCAGTTATCGGGAGCAGAGCAATCAGCCCCAGCATTTT.